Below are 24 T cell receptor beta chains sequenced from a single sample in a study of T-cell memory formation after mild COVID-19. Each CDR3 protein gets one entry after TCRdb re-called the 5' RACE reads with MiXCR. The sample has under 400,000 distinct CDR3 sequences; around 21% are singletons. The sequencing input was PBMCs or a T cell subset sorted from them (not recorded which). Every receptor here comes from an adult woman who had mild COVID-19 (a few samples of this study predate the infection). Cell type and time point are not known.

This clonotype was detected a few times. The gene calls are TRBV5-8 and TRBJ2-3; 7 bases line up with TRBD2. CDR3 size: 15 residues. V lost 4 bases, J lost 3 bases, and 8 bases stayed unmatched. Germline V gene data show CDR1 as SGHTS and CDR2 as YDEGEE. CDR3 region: CASSHDSGATDTQYF. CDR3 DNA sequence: TGTGCCAGCAGCCATGACAGCGGGGCTACAGATACGCAGTATTTT.

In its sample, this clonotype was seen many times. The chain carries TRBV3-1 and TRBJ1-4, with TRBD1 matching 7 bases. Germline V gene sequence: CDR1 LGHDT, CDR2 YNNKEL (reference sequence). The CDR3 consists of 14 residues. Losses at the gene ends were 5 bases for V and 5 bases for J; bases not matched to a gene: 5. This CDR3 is CASSDRVANEKLFF. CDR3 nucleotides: TGTGCCAGCAGCGACAGGGTGGCGAATGAAAAACTGTTTTTT.

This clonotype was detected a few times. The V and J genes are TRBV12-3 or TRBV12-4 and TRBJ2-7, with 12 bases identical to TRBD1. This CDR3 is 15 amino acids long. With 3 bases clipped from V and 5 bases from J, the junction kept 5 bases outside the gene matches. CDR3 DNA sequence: TGTGCCAGCAGTTTTGGGACAGGGGGCATAAACGAGCAGTACTTC. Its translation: CASSFGTGGINEQYF.

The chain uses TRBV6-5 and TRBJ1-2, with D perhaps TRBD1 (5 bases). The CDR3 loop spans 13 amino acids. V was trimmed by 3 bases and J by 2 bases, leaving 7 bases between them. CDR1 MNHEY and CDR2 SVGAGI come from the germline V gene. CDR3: CASSYGGNYGYTF. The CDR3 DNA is TGTGCCAGCAGTTATGGGGGGAACTATGGCTACACCTTC.

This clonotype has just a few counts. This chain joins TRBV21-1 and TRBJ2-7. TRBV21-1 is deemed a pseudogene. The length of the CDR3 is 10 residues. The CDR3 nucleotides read TGTGCCAGCAGCAAATCCGGCAGAGGCTTC. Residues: CASSKSGRGF.

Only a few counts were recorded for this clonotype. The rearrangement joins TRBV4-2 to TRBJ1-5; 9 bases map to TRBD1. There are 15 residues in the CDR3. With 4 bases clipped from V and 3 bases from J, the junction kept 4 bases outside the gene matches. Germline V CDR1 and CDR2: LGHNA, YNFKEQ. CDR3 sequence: CASSLGTGNNQPQHF. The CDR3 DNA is TGTGCCAGCAGCCTCGGGACAGGGAACAATCAGCCCCAGCATTTT.

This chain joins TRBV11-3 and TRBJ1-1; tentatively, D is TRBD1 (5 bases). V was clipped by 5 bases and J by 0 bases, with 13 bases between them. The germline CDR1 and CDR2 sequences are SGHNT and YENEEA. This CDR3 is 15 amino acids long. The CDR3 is CASSQRDGMNTEAFF. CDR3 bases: TGTGCCAGCAGCCAACGGGACGGAATGAACACTGAAGCTTTCTTT.

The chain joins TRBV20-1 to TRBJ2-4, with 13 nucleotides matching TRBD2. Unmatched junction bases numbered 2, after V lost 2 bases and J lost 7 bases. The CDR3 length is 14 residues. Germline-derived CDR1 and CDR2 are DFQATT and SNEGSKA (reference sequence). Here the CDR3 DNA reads TGCAGTGCTAGAAGGACTAGCGGGGGTAACATTCAGTACTTC. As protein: CSARRTSGGNIQYF.

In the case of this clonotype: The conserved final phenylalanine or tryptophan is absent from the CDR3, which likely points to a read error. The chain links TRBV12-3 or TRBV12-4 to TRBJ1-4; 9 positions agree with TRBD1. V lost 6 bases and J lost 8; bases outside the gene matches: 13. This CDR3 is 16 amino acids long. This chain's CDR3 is CASSRTLGQGGEKLFS. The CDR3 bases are TGTGCCAGCAGCCGTACACTGGGACAGGGAGGCGAAAAACTGTTTTCT.

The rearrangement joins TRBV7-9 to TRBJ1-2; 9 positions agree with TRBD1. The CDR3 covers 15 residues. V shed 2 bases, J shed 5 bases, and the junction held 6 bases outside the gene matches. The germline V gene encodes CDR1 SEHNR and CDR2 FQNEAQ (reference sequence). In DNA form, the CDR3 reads TGTGCCAGCAGCTTACTCGGACAGGGGAGATATGGCTACACCTTC. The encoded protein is CASSLLGQGRYGYTF.

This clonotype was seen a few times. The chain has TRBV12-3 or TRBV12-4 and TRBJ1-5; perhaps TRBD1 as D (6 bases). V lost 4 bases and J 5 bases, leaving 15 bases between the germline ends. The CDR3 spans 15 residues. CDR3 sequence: CASSYEDRIYQPQHF. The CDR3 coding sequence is TGTGCCAGCAGTTACGAAGACAGGATATATCAGCCCCAGCATTTT.

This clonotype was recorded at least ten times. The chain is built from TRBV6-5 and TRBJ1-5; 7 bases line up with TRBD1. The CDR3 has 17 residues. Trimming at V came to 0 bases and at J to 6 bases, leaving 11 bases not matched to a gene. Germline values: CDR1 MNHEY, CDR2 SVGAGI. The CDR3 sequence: CASSYSSVDPGGQPQHF. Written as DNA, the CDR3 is TGTGCCAGCAGTTACTCGTCAGTAGACCCAGGGGGTCAGCCCCAGCATTTT.

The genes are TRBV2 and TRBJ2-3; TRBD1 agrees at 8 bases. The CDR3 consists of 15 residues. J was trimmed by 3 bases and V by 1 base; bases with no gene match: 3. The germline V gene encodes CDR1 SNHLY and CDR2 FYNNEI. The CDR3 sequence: CASSEGTGRTDTQYF. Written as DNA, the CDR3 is TGTGCCAGCAGTGAAGGGACAGGGAGGACAGATACGCAGTATTTT.

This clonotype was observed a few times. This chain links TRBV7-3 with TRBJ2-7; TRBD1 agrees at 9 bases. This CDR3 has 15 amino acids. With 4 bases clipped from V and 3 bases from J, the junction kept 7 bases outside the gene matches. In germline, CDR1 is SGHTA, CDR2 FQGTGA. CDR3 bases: TGTGCCAGCAGCTATACCGGGACAGGGAACTACGAGCAGTACTTC. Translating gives CASSYTGTGNYEQYF.

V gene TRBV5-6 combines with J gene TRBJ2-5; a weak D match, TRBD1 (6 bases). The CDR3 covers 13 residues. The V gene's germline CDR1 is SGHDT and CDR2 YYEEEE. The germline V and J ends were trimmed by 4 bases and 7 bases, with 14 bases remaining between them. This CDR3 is CASSGGKGGTQYF. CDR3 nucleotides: TGTGCCAGCAGCGGCGGCAAAGGGGGGACCCAGTACTTC.

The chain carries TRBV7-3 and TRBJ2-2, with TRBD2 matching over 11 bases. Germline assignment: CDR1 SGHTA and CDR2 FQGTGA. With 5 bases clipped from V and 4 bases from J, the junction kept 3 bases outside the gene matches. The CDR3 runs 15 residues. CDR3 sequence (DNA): TGTGCCAGCAGCCGACTAGCGGGAACCACCGGGGAGCTGTTTTTT. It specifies CASSRLAGTTGELFF. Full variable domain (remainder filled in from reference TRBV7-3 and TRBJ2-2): GAGVSQTPSNKVTEKGKYVELRCDPISGHTALYWYRQSLGQGPEFLIYFQGTGAADDSGLPNDRFFAVRPEGSVSTLKIQRTERGDSAVYLCASSRLAGTTGELFFGEGSRLTVL.

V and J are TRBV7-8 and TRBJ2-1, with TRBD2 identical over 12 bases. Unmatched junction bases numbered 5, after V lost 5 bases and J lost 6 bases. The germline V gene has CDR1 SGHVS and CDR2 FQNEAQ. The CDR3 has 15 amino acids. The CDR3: CASSPTSGRSNEQFF. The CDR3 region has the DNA TGTGCCAGCAGCCCTACTAGCGGGAGGTCCAATGAGCAGTTCTTC.

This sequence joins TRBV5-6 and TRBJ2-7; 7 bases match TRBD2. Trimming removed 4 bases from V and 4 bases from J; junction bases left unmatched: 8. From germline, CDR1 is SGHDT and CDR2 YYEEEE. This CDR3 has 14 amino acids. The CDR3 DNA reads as TGTGCCAGCAGCCTGCCTGGGAGGGTATACGAGCAGTACTTC. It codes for CASSLPGRVYEQYF. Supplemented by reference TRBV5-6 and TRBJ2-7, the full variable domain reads DAGVTQSPTHLIKTRGQQVTLRCSPKSGHDTVSWYQQALGQGPQFIFQYYEEEERQRGNFPDRFSGHQFPNYSSELNVNALLLGDSALYLCASSLPGRVYEQYFGPGTRLTVT.

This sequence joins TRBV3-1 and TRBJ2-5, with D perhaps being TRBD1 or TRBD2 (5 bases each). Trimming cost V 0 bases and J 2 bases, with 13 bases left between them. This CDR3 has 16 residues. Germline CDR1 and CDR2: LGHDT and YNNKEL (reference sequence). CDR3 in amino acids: CASSQDGGDFQETQYF. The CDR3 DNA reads TGTGCCAGCAGCCAAGATGGGGGAGATTTTCAAGAGACCCAGTACTTC.

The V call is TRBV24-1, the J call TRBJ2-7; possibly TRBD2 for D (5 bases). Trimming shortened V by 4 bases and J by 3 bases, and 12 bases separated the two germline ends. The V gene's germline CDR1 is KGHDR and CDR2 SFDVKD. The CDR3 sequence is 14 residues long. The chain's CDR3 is CATSDPSGNYEQYF. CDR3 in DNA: TGTGCCACCAGTGACCCCTCCGGGAACTACGAGCAGTACTTC.

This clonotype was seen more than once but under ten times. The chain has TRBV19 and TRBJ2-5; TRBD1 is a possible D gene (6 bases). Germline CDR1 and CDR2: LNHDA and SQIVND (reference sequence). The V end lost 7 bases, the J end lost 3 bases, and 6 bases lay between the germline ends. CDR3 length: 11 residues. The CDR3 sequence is CASTGEETQYF. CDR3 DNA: TGTGCCAGTACAGGGGAAGAGACCCAGTACTTC.

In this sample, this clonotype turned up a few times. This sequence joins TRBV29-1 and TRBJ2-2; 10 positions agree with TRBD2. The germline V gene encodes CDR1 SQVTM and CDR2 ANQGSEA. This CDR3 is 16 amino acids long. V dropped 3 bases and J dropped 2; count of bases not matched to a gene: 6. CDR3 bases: TGCAGCGTTGAGGCTAGCGGGAGTTTCAACACCGGGGAGCTGTTTTTT. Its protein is CSVEASGSFNTGELFF.

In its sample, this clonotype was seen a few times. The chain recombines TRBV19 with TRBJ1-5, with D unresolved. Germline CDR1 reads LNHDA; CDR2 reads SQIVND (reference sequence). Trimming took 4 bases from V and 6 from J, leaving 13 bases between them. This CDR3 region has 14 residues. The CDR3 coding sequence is TGTGCCAGTAGTACAATCTTCGGAGGTCAGCCCCAGCATTTT. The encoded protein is CASSTIFGGQPQHF.

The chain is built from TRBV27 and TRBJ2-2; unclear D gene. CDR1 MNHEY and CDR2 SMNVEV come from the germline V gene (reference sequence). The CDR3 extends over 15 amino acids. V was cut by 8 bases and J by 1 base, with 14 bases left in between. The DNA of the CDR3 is TGTGCCAGCGGGTACTCCGCTTGGAACACCGGGGAGCTGTTTTTT. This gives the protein CASGYSAWNTGELFF.